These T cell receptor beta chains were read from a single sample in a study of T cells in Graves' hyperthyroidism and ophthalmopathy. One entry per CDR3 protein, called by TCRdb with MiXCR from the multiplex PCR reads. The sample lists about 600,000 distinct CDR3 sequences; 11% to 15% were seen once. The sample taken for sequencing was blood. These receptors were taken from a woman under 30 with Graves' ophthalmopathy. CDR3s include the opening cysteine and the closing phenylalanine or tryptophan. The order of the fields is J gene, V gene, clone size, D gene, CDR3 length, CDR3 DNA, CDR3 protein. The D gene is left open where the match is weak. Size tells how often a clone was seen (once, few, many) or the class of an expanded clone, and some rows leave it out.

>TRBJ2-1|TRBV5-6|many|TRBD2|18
TGTGCCAGCAGCTTAGGTAGCGGGAGAGTCTGGGGCCACAATGAGCAGTTCTTC
CASSLGSGRVWGHNEQFF
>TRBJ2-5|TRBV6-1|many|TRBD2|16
TGTGCCAGCAGTGAGATGTCTAGCGGGAGTCGGGAGACCCAGTACTTC
CASSEMSSGSRETQYF
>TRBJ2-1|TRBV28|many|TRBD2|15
TGTGCCAGCAGTTTAACCCGGGAGGCTTACAATGAGCAGTTCTTC
CASSLTREAYNEQFF
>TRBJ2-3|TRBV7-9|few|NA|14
TGTGCCAGCAGCCGTCGGGGAAGCACAGATACGCAGTATTTT
CASSRRGSTDTQYF
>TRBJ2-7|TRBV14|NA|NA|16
TGTGCCAGCAGCCCGTTGCCTTGGGAACCCACCTACGAGCAGTACTTC
CASSPLPWEPTYEQYF
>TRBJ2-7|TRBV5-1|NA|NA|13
TGCGCCAGCAGCAGATGGGAGTCCGGCGAGCAGTACTTC
CASSRWESGEQYF
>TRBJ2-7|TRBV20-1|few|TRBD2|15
TGCAGTGCTACGGACCCTTTAGCGGGAGGGTACGAGCAGTACTTC
CSATDPLAGGYEQYF
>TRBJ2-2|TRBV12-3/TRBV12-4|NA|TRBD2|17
TGTGCCAGCAGTTTTCCGAAGCGGGAAACTGACACCGGGGAGCTGTTTTTT
CASSFPKRETDTGELFF
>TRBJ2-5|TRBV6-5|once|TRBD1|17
TGTGCCAGCGGTTACCCCAGCCGACAGGGGGCGAAGAAGACCCAGTACTTC
CASGYPSRQGAKKTQYF
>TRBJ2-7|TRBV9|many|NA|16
TGTGCCAGCAGCGTAGAGTTAGCGGCCTCCACCTACGAGCAGTACTTC
CASSVELAASTYEQYF
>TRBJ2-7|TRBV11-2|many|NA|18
TGTGCCAGCAGCTTAGACCCCCTAACTAGTATTCAATACTACGAGCAGTACTTC
CASSLDPLTSIQYYEQYF
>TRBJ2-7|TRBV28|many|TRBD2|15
TGTGCCAGCAGTTTACGACTAGCCGCTTGGCGGGAGCAGTACTTC
CASSLRLAAWREQYF
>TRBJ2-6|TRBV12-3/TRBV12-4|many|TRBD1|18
TGTGCCAGCAGAATGAACAGGGGGCTGTTCGCTGGGGCCAACGTCCTGACTTTC
CASRMNRGLFAGANVLTF